The 10 T cell receptor beta chains below come from one sample, sequenced in a study of T cell responses to AZD1222 COVID-19 vaccine. The table came from immunoSEQ multiplex PCR; TCRdb's copy has only in-frame clones and leaves some out. Among 100,000 to 150,000 clones listed, 65% to 90% were seen once. The material sequenced was peripheral blood, taken on day 0 of AZD1222 vaccination. These TCRs come from an adult in good health.

For the CDR3, the DNA is TGCGCCAGCAGCTTGAAGCCACAGGGGAGTAACACAGATACGCAGTATTTT. Encoded protein: CASSLKPQGSNTDTQYF. The gene calls are TRBV5-1 and TRBJ2-3; 7 bases fit TRBD1. Germline V gene lookup returns CDR1 SGHRS and CDR2 YFSETQ. J gave up 2 bases and V 1 base, and 10 bases lay outside the gene matches. The CDR3 length is 17 residues.

This clone occurred a few times. The chain links TRBV4-1 to TRBJ2-5; 11 bases agree with TRBD2. V trimming: 0 bases; J trimming: 1 base; junction bases outside the gene matches: 4. Germline CDR1 MGHRA, CDR2 YSYEKL. This CDR3 comprises 17 residues. CDR3 loop: CASSQEIAGGSQETQYF. The CDR3 nucleotides read TGCGCCAGCAGCCAAGAAATAGCGGGGGGGTCCCAAGAGACCCAGTACTTC.

The J gene is TRBJ1-2, the V gene TRBV7-9, with D tentatively TRBD1 (6 bases). Deletions cut 5 bases from V and 6 bases from J, with 10 bases between. The CDR3 has 12 residues. Germline V gene data show CDR1 as SEHNR and CDR2 as FQNEAQ (reference sequence). The CDR3 region has the DNA TGTGCCAGCAGCACAACAGGGAATGGCTACACCTTC. It specifies CASSTTGNGYTF.

The gene calls are TRBV6-6 and TRBJ1-4, with D possibly TRBD1 on 6 matching bases. This CDR3 has 15 amino acids. CDR1 and CDR2 (germline): MNHNY, SVGAGI (reference sequence). Deletions cut 7 bases from V and 7 bases from J, with 19 bases between. CDR3 in amino acids: CASKGRGGSLEKLFF. In DNA, the CDR3 is TGTGCCAGCAAGGGTCGAGGGGGAAGCCTTGAAAAACTGTTTTTT.

V usage is TRBV6-5 and J usage is TRBJ1-2; D ambiguous. The CDR3 covers 15 residues. Germline V gives CDR1 MNHEY, CDR2 SVGAGI. V was shortened by 0 bases and J by 0 bases, with 8 bases between the two germline ends. This CDR3 reads CASSYSGTANYGYTF. In nucleotides, the CDR3 is TGTGCCAGCAGTTACTCGGGCACAGCTAACTATGGCTACACCTTC.

V and J are TRBV6-5 and TRBJ2-7; 8 nucleotides match TRBD2. CDR1 and CDR2 from the germline V gene are MNHEY and SVGAGI. The CDR3 is 13 residues long. V lost 8 bases to trimming and J lost 3 bases; unmatched junction nucleotides: 6. The CDR3: CASRRLANYEQYF. DNA for the CDR3: TGTGCCAGCCGACGACTAGCGAACTACGAGCAGTACTTC.

This sequence joins TRBV30 and TRBJ1-5, with D hard to call. CDR3 length: 13 amino acids. Germline lookup yields CDR1 GTSNPN and CDR2 SVGIG (reference sequence). Trimming cost V 2 bases and J 3 bases, with 8 bases left between them. In DNA, the CDR3 is TGTGCCTGGAGTCTGGCAGTCAATCAGCCCCAGCATTTT. This translates into CAWSLAVNQPQHF.

This rearrangement joins TRBV13 to TRBJ1-3; no clear D gene. Germline CDR1 reads PRHDT; CDR2 reads FYEKMQ (reference sequence). V was pared by 2 bases and J by 1 base, with 12 bases between. This CDR3 has 16 amino acids. The CDR3 DNA sequence: TGTGCCAGCAGCTTATCCAGGTACAGTTCTGGAAACACCATATATTTT. The encoded protein is CASSLSRYSSGNTIYF.

This chain uses TRBV5-8 with TRBJ2-7; no clear D gene. V was cut by 2 bases and J by 2 bases, with 2 bases left in between. The CDR3 runs 11 residues. The germline CDR1 and CDR2 sequences are SGHTS and YDEGEE. The CDR3 protein is CASSLTYEQYF. The DNA for the CDR3 is TGTGCCAGCAGCTTAACCTACGAGCAGTACTTC. Full variable domain (missing parts from reference TRBV5-8 and TRBJ2-7): EAGVTQSPTHLIKTRGQQATLRCSPISGHTSVYWYQQALGLGLQFLLWYDEGEERNRGNFPPRFSGRQFPNYSSELNVNALELEDSALYLCASSLTYEQYFGPGTRLTVT.

This clone was recorded only once. J is TRBJ1-6 and V is TRBV19, with a weak D call TRBD1 (5 bases). This CDR3 region has 15 residues. From germline, CDR1 is LNHDA and CDR2 SQIVND (reference sequence). V was shortened by 3 bases and J by 8 bases, with 14 bases between the two germline ends. CDR3 DNA sequence: TGTGCCAGTAGTATTACCGGGGGGGATGATTCACCCCTCCACTTT. Translating gives CASSITGGDDSPLHF.